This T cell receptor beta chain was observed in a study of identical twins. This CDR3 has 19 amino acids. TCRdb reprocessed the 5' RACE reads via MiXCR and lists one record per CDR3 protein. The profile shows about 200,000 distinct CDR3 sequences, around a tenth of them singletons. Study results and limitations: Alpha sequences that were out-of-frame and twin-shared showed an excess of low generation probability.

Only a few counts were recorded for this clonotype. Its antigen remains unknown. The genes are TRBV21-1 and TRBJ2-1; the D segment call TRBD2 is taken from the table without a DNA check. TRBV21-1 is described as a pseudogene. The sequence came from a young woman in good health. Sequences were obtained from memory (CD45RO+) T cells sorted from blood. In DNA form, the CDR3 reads TGTGCCAGCAGCATTTCGACTAGCGGGAGTATGTTAGGCGACAATGAGCAGTTCTTC. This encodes CASSISTSGSMLGDNEQFF.